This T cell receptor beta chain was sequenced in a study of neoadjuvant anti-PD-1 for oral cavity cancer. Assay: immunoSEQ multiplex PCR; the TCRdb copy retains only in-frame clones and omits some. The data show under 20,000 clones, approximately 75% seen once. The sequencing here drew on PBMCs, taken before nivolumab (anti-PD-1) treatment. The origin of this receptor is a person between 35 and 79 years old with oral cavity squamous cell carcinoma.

CDR3 sequence (DNA): TGTGCCAGCAGTGGGTGGACTAATGAAAAACTGTTTTTT. The encoded protein is CASSGWTNEKLFF. J is TRBJ1-4 and V is TRBV6-1; no firm D call. There are 13 residues in the CDR3. From germline, CDR1 is MNHNS and CDR2 SASEGT. Trimming stripped 4 bases from V and 2 bases from J, with 5 bases between.